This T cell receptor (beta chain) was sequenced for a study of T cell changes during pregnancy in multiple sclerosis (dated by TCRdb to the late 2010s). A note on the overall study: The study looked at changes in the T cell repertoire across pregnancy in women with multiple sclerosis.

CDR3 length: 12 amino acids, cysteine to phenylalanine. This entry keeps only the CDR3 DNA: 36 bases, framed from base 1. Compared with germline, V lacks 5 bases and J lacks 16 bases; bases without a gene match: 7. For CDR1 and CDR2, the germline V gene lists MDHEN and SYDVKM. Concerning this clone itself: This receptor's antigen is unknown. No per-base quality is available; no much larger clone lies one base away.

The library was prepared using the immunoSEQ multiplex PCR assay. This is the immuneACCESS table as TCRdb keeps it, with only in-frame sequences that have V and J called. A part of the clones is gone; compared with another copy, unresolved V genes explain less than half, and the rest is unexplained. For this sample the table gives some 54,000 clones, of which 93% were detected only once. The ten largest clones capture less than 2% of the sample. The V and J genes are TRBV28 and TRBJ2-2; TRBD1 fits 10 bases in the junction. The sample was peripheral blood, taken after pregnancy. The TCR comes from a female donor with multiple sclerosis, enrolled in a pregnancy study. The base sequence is TGTGCCAGCAGTGCCGGGACAGGGGTTACGTTTTTT. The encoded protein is CASSAGTGVTFF.